This passage covers 9 T cell receptor beta chains from one sample sequenced in a study of blood T cell repertoires in COVID-19. The repertoire was sequenced with immunoSEQ multiplex PCR; TCRdb's copy has only in-frame clones and lacks some. The table has fewer than 350,000 clones, approximately 85% seen once. Sequencing used PBMCs or T cells enriched from blood (not recorded which). These receptors were taken from a woman between 25 and 40 years old who had recovered from COVID-19.

This clone came up a few times. The chain employs TRBV10-3 and TRBJ1-5; no clear D. V was cut by 4 bases and J by 7 bases, with 14 bases left in between. The CDR3 spans 14 residues. Germline CDR1 and CDR2: ENHRY and SYGVKD. The CDR3 region is CAISVEAATQPQHF. Here the CDR3 DNA reads TGTGCCATCAGTGTCGAGGCAGCAACGCAGCCCCAGCATTTT.

The rearrangement uses TRBV4-1 and TRBJ2-7, with TRBD2 identical over 7 bases. The junction had 6 bases not matched to a gene; V was cut back by 1 base and J by 3 bases. The CDR3 has 15 residues. The V gene's germline CDR1 is MGHRA and CDR2 YSYEKL. The CDR3 region is CASSQASPGGYEQYF. CDR3 nucleotides: TGCGCCAGCAGCCAAGCCTCCCCGGGGGGCTACGAGCAGTACTTC.

The V call is TRBV5-6, the J call TRBJ2-1; 16 bases match TRBD2. Per germline, CDR1 SGHDT and CDR2 YYEEEE. The trim removed 4 bases at V and 7 bases at J, leaving 8 bases unmatched. The CDR3 consists of 17 residues. The CDR3 DNA sequence: TGTGCCAGCAGCACGGGACTAGCGGGGGGGTACCTTAATGAGCAGTTCTTC. Amino acid sequence: CASSTGLAGGYLNEQFF.

The J gene is TRBJ1-3, the V gene TRBV19; tentatively, D is TRBD1 (5 bases). V lost 7 bases and J 0 bases, leaving 25 bases between the germline ends. CDR3 length: 19 amino acids. The V gene's germline CDR1 is LNHDA and CDR2 SQIVND (reference sequence). The CDR3 loop reads CASTSIAGREGFSGNTIYF. DNA for the CDR3: TGTGCCAGTACCTCCATCGCAGGCAGGGAAGGCTTCTCTGGAAACACCATATATTTT.

The J gene is TRBJ1-2, the V gene TRBV6-6; maybe TRBD1 (5 bases). The V and J ends lost 6 bases and 4 bases respectively, with 21 bases between them. The CDR3 is 16 amino acids. Germline CDR1 reads MNHNY; CDR2 reads SVGAGI (reference sequence). CDR3: CASSLRGGTGVYGYTF. The DNA for the CDR3 is TGTGCCAGCAGCCTACGGGGGGGTACGGGAGTCTATGGCTACACCTTC.

V and J are TRBV30 and TRBJ2-2; a weak D match, TRBD1 (5 bases). The CDR3 loop spans 15 amino acids. Germline V lookup: CDR1 GTSNPN, CDR2 SVGIG (reference sequence). Trimming took 0 bases from V and 2 from J, leaving 10 bases between them. The CDR3, as DNA: TGTGCCTGGAGTGTTCAGGGAATCAACACCGGGGAGCTGTTTTTT. Encoded protein: CAWSVQGINTGELFF.

The rearrangement joins TRBV5-5 to TRBJ2-5; D is ambiguous. In germline, CDR1 is SGHKS, CDR2 YYEKEE (reference sequence). Trimming stripped 3 bases from V and 2 bases from J, with 8 bases between. This CDR3 contains 13 residues. CDR3 nucleotide sequence: TGTGCCAGCAGCTCATCAGCGCAAGAGACCCAGTACTTC. It codes for CASSSSAQETQYF.

V usage is TRBV6-5 and J usage is TRBJ1-2; D is possibly TRBD1 (5 bases). Per germline, CDR1 MNHEY and CDR2 SVGAGI. With 2 bases removed from V and 8 bases from J, the gap between germline ends came to 6 bases. The length of the CDR3 is 11 residues. The CDR3 region has the DNA TGTGCCAGCAGTTACGGGGGGGGCTACACCTTC. It translates to CASSYGGGYTF.

This clone has only a few counts. V usage is TRBV5-1 and J usage is TRBJ2-3; 11 bases agree with TRBD1. This CDR3 is 18 amino acids long. The junction had 6 bases not matched to a gene; V was cut back by 0 bases and J by 0 bases. The germline gives CDR1 SGHRS, CDR2 YFSETQ. The CDR3 region has the DNA TGCGCCAGCAGCTTGGAGCAGGGACAGGGGGAGAGCACAGATACGCAGTATTTT. Translation: CASSLEQGQGESTDTQYF.